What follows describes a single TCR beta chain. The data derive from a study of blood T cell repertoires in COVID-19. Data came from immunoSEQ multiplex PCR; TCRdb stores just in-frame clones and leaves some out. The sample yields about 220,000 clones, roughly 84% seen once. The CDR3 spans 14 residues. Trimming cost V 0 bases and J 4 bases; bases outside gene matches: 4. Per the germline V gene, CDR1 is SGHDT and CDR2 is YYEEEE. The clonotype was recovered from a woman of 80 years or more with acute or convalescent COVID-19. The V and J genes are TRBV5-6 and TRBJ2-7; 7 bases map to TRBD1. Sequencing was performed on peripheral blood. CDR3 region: CASSLGGTEYEQYF. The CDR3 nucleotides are TGTGCCAGCAGCTTGGGAGGGACAGAATACGAGCAGTACTTC.